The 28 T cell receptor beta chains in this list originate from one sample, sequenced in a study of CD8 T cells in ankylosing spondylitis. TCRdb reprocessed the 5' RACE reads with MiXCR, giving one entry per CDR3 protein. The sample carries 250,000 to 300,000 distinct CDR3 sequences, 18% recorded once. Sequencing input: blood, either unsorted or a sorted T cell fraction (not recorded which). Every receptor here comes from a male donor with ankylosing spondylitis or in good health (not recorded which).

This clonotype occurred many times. CDR3 sequence (DNA): TGTGCCAGCAGTTACATGCAGGGGAACACCGGGGAGCTGTTTTTT. As protein: CASSYMQGNTGELFF. J is TRBJ2-2 and V is TRBV6-5, with D tentatively TRBD1 (5 bases). Germline assignment: CDR1 MNHEY and CDR2 SVGAGI. This CDR3 is built from 15 residues. Trimming removed 2 bases at V and 1 base at J, with 8 bases between.

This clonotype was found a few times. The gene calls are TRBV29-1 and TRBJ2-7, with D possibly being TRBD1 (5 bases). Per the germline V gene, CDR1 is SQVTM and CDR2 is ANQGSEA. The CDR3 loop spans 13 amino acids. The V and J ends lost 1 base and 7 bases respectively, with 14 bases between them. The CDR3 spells CSVEVSGHQEQYF. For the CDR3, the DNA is TGCAGCGTTGAAGTTTCCGGACATCAAGAGCAGTACTTC.

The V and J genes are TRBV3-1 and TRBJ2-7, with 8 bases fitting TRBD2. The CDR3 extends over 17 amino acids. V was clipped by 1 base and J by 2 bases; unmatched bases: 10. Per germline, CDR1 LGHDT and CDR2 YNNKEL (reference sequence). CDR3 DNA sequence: TGTGCCAGCAGCCAAGGGGCTCAGCGGGAGTATCCCTACGAGCAGTACTTC. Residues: CASSQGAQREYPYEQYF.

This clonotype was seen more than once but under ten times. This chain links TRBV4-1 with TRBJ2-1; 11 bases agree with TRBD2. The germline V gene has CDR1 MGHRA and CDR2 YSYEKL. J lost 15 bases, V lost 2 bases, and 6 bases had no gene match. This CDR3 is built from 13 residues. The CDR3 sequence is CASSQLTSGIVFF. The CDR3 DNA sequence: TGCGCCAGCAGCCAACTGACTAGCGGGATCGTGTTCTTC.

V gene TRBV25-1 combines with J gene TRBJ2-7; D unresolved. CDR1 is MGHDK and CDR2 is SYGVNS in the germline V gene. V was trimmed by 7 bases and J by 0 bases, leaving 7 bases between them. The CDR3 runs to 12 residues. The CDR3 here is CASTDNSYEQYF. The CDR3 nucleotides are TGTGCCAGCACTGATAACTCCTACGAGCAGTACTTC.

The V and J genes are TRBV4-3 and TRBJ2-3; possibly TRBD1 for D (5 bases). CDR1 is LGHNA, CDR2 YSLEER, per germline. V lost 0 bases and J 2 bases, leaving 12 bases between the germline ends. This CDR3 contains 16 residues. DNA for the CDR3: TGCGCCAGCAGCCAAGATGGGGCAGGACCCACAGATACGCAGTATTTT. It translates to CASSQDGAGPTDTQYF.

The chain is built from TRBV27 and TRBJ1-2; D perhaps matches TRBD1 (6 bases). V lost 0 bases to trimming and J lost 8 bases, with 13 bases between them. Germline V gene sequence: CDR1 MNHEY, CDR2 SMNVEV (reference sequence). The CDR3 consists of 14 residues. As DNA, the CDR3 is TGTGCCAGCAGTTTATCGCGGGGGGCTGTAGGCTACACCTTC. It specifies CASSLSRGAVGYTF.

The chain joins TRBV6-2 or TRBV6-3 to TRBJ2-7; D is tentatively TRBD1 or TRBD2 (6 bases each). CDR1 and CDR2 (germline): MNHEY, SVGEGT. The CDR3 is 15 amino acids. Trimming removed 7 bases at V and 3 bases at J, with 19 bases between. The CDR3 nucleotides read TGTGCCAGCACGTTCGGGGGCGATCCCTTCTACGAGCAGTACTTC. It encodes CASTFGGDPFYEQYF.

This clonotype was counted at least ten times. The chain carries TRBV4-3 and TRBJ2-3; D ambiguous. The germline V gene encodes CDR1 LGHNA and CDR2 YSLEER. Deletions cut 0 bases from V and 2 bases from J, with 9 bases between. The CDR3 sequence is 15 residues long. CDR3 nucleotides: TGCGCCAGCAGCCAAGATTCCTCGGACACAGATACGCAGTATTTT. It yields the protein CASSQDSSDTDTQYF.

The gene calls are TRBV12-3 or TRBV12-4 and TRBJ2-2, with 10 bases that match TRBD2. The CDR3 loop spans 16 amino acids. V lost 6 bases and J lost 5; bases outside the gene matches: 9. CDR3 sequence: CASSPVLAGATGELFF. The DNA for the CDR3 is TGTGCCAGCAGCCCGGTGCTAGCGGGAGCTACCGGGGAGCTGTTTTTT.

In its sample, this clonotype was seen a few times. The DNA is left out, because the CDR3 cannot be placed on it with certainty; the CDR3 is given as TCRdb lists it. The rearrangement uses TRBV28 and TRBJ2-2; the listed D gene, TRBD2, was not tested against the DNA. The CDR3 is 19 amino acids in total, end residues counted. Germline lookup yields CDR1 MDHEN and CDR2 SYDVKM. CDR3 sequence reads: CASSLSGRADQDTGELFFF.

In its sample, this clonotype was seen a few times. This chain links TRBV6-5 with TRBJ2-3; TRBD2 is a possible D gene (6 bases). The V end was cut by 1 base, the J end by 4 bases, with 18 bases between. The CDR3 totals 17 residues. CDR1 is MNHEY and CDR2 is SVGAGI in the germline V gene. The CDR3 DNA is TGTGCCAGCAGTTACTTTCTGACTAGTCCGGCAGCAGATACGCAGTATTTT. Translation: CASSYFLTSPAADTQYF.

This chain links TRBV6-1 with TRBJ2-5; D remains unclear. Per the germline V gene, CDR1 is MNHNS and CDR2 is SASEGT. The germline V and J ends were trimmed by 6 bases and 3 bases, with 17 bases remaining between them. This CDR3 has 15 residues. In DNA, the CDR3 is TGTGCCAGCAGCCTCTCCGGAGCTTTTAAAGAGACCCAGTACTTC. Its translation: CASSLSGAFKETQYF.

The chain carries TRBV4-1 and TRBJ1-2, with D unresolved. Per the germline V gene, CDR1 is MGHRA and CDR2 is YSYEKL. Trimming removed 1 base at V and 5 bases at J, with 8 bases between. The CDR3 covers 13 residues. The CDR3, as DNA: TGCGCCAGCAGCCAAGGTGGGAGTTATGGCTACACCTTC. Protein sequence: CASSQGGSYGYTF.

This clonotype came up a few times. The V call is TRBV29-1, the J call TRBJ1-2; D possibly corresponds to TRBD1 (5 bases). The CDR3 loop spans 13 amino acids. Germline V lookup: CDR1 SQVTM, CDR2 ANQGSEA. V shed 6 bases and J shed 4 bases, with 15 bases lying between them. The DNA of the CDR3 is TGCAGCGTCGTCGATGGCAGGGTCTATGGCTACACCTTC. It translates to CSVVDGRVYGYTF.

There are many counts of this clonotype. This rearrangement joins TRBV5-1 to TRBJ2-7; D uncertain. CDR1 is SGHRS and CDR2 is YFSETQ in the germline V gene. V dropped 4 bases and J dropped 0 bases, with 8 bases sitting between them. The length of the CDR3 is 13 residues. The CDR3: CASSPGHSYEQYF. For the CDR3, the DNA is TGCGCCAGCAGCCCGGGCCACTCCTACGAGCAGTACTTC.

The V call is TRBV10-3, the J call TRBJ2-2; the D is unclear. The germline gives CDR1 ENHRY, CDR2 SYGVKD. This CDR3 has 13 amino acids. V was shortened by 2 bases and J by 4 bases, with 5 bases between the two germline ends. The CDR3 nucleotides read TGTGCCATCAGTGAGGTCCTCACCGGGGAGCTGTTTTTT. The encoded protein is CAISEVLTGELFF.

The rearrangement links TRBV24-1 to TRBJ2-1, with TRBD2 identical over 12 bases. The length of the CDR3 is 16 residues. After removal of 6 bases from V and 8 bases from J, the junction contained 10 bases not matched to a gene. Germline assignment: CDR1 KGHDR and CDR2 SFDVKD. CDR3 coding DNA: TGTGCCACCAGTCACGCTAGCGGGAGGGCCGTGGATGAGCAGTTCTTC. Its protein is CATSHASGRAVDEQFF.

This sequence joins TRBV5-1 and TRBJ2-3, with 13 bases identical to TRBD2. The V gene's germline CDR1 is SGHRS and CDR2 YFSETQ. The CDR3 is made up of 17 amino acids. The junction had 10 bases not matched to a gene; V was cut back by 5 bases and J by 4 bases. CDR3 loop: CASSRGLAGAISDTQYF. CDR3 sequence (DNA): TGCGCCAGCAGTAGAGGACTAGCGGGAGCTATCTCAGATACGCAGTATTTT.

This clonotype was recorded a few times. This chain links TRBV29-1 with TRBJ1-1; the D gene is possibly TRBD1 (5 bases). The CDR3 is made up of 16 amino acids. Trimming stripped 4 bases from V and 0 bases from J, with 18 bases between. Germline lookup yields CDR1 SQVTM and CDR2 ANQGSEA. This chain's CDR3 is CSVVAQDPFMNTEAFF. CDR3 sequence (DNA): TGCAGCGTTGTTGCACAGGATCCTTTCATGAACACTGAAGCTTTCTTT.

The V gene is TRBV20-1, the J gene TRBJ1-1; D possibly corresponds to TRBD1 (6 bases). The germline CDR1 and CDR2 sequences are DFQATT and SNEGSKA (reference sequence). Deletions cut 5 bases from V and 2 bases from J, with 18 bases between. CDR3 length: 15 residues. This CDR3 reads CSAPAGTPGNTEAFF. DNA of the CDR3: TGCAGTGCTCCAGCCGGGACACCGGGCAACACTGAAGCTTTCTTT.

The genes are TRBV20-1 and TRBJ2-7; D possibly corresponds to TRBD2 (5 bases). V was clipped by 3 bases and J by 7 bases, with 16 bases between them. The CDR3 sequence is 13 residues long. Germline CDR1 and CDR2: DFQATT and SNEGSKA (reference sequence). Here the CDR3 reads CSASRPPSGEQYF. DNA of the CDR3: TGCAGTGCTAGCCGGCCCCCCTCGGGGGAGCAGTACTTC.

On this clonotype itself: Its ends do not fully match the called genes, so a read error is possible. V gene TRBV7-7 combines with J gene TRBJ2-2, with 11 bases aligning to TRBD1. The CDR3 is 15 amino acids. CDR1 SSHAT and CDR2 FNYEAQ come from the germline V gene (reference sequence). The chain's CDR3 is CASRSGTGGTGELFF. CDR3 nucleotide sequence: TGTGCTAGCAGGTCCGGGACAGGGGGCACCGGGGAGCTGTTTTTT.

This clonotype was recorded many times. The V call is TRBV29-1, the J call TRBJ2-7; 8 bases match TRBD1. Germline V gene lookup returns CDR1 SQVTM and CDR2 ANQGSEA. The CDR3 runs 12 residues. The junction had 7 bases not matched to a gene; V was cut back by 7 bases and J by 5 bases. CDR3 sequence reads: CSATGDLDEQYF. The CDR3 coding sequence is TGCAGCGCGACAGGGGATTTGGACGAGCAGTACTTC.

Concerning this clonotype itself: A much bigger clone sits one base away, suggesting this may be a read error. The CDR3 sequence: CPSLAAGGTDTQYF. DNA for the CDR3: TGTCCCAGCCTGGCAGCGGGAGGCACAGATACGCAGTATTTT. The chain is built from TRBV12-3 or TRBV12-4 and TRBJ2-3, with 8 bases that match TRBD2. CDR3 length: 14 amino acids.

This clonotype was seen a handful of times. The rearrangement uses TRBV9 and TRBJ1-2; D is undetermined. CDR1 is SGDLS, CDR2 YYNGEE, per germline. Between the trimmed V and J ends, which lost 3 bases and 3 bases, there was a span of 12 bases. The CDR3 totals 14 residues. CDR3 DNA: TGTGCCAGCAGCGCCTCCGGGTCCCACTATGGCTACACCTTC. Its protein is CASSASGSHYGYTF.

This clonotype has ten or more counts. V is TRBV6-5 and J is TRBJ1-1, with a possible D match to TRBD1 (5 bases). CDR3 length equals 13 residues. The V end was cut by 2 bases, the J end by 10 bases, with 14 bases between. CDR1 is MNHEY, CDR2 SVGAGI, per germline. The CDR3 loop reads CASSYGSGAPAFF. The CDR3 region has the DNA TGTGCCAGCAGTTACGGTTCCGGGGCCCCAGCTTTCTTT.

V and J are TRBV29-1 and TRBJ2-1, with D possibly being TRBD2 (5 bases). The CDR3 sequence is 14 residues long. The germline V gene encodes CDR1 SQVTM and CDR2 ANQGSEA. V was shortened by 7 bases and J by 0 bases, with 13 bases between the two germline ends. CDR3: CSAPLGSSYNEQFF. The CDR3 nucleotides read TGCAGCGCCCCTCTTGGGAGCTCCTACAATGAGCAGTTCTTC.